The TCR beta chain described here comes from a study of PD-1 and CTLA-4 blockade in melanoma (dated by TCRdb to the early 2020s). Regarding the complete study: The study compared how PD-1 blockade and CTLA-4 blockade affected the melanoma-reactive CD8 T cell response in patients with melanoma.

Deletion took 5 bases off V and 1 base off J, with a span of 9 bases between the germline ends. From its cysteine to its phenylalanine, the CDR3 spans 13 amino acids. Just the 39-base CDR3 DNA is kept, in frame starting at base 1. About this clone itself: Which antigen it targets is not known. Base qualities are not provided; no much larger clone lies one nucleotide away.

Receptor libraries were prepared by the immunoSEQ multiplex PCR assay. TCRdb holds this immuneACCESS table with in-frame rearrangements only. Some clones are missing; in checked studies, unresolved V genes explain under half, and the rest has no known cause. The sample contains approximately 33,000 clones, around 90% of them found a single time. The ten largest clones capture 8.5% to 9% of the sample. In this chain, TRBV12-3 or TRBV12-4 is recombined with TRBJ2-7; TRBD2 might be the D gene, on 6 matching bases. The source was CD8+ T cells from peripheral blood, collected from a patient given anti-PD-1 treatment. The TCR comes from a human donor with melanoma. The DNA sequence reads TGTGCCAGCAGTCCCGGGGGTTCCTACGAGCAGTACTTC. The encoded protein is CASSPGGSYEQYF.